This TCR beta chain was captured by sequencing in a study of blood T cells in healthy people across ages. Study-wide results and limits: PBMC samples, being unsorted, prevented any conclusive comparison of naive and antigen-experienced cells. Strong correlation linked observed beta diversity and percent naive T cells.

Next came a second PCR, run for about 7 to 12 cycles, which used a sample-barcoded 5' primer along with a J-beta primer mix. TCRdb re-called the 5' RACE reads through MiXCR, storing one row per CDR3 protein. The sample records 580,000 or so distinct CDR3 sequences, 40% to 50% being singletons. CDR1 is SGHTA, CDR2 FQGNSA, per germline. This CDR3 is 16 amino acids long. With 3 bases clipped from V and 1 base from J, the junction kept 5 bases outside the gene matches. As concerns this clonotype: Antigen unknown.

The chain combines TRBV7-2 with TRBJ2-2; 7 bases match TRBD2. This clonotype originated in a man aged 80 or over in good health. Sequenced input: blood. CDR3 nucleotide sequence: TGTGCCAGCAGCTTGCAGGCTAGCGGGAACACCGGGGAGCTGTTTTTT. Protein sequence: CASSLQASGNTGELFF.